This T cell receptor (beta chain) came from a study of blood T cell repertoires in COVID-19. Study information: T cells, B-cell-depleted T cells, or PBMCs supplied cDNA or gDNA.

Residents of about two dozen US areas, aged about 18 to 89 years, made up the participants. This CDR3 is 13 amino acids long. The junction had 3 bases not matched to a gene; V was cut back by 0 bases and J by 7 bases. Germline V gives CDR1 SGHAT, CDR2 FQNNGV. Only in-frame clones appear in the TCRdb table, and some are missing; sequencing was by immunoSEQ multiplex PCR. In the table there are 490,000 or so clones, roughly 90% of which are singletons. Sequencing was performed on PBMCs or T cells enriched from blood (not recorded which). The sequence was collected from a woman aged 40 to 50 who had recovered from COVID-19. This chain joins TRBV11-2 and TRBJ2-7, with 7 bases matching TRBD2. The CDR3 region is CASSLDTSVEQYF. In DNA form, the CDR3 reads TGTGCCAGCAGCTTAGATACTAGCGTGGAGCAGTACTTC.